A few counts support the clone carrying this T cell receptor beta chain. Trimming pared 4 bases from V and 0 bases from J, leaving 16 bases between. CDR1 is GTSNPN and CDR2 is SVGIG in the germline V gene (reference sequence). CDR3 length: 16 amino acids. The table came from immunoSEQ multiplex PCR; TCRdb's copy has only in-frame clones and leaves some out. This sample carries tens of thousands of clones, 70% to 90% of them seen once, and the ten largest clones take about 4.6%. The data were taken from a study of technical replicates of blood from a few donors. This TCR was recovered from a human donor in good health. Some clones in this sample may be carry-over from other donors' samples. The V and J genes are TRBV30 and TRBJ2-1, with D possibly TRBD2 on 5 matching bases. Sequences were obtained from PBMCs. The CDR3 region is CAWTRKDSVSYNEQFF. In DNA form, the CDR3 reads TGTGCCTGGACCAGGAAGGACTCGGTCTCCTACAATGAGCAGTTCTTC.